The 9 T cell receptor beta chains given below trace back to one sample, sequenced in a study of cytomegalovirus exposure and HLA in healthy donors (dated by TCRdb to about 2017). Library prep was done by the immunoSEQ multiplex PCR assay. This is the immuneACCESS table as TCRdb keeps it, with only in-frame sequences that have V and J called. A part of the clones is gone; compared with another copy, unresolved V genes explain less than half, and the rest is unexplained. Counted in this sample were 280,000 or so clones; 88% of them appeared once. About 0.85% of the sample goes to the ten largest clones. The sequenced sample consisted of PBMCs. These TCRs come from a woman aged 18 to 35 in good health and CMV-seronegative.

Here the CDR3 DNA reads TGTGCCAGCACCCCCGCCGGGACAGGGAACACTGAAGCTTTCTTT. It is translated as CASTPAGTGNTEAFF. The V gene is TRBV5-4, the J gene TRBJ1-1, with TRBD1 matching 8 bases. Germline V lookup: CDR1 SGHNT, CDR2 YYREEE (reference sequence). This CDR3 region has 15 residues. With V trimmed by 6 bases and J by 1 base, 8 bases remained unmatched.

The chain has TRBV4-3 and TRBJ2-1; D perhaps matches TRBD1 (6 bases). Deletions cut 1 base from V and 7 bases from J, with 23 bases between. The V gene's germline CDR1 is LGHNA and CDR2 YSLEER. The CDR3 spans 18 residues. The DNA for the CDR3 is TGCGCCAGCAGCCAAGTGTGGACAGCCCCCGCTTGGAGGAATGAGCAGTTCTTC. The encoded protein is CASSQVWTAPAWRNEQFF.

This clone has a handful of counts. The chain combines TRBV25-1 with TRBJ1-1; tentatively, D is TRBD1 (5 bases). V shed 6 bases and J shed 6 bases, with 20 bases lying between them. Germline assignment: CDR1 MGHDK and CDR2 SYGVNS. The CDR3 sequence is 15 residues long. CDR3 amino acids: CASRGGLRFGAEAFF. The CDR3 DNA reads TGTGCCAGCAGGGGGGGACTTAGGTTTGGCGCTGAAGCTTTCTTT.

The V gene is TRBV2, the J gene TRBJ1-1; D possibly corresponds to TRBD1 (5 bases). This CDR3 comprises 12 residues. Germline V gene sequence: CDR1 SNHLY, CDR2 FYNNEI. V lost 11 bases to trimming and J lost 3 bases, with 13 bases between them. In DNA, the CDR3 is TGTGCCGCCAGGGTGCTGTACACTGAAGCTTTCTTT. It translates to CAARVLYTEAFF.

The chain carries TRBV2 and TRBJ2-5; D uncertain. The CDR3 totals 17 residues. The V end lost 2 bases, the J end lost 0 bases, and 16 bases lay between the germline ends. Germline V gene data show CDR1 as SNHLY and CDR2 as FYNNEI. The CDR3 reads CASSEMLYSQYQETQYF. CDR3 DNA sequence: TGTGCCAGCAGTGAAATGCTCTACAGCCAGTACCAAGAGACCCAGTACTTC.

This chain links TRBV29-1 with TRBJ2-1; D is uncertain. The V and J ends lost 4 bases and 9 bases respectively, with 10 bases between them. CDR1 is SQVTM and CDR2 is ANQGSEA in the germline V gene. CDR3 size: 11 residues. DNA for the CDR3: TGCAGCGTTGTGAGTTATGGTGAGCAGTTCTTC. Amino acid sequence: CSVVSYGEQFF.

This clone came up a few times. The rearrangement joins TRBV5-5 to TRBJ1-2; 9 nucleotides line up with TRBD1. V shed 4 bases and J 4 bases; nucleotides not matched to a gene: 8. The CDR3 consists of 15 residues. CDR1 and CDR2 from the germline V gene are SGHKS and YYEKEE (reference sequence). CDR3 nucleotides: TGTGCCAGCAGCGCGACCCCGGGACAGGGCTATGGCTACACCTTC. Translation gives CASSATPGQGYGYTF. Filled out from reference TRBV5-5 and TRBJ1-2, the complete variable domain reads DAGVTQSPTHLIKTRGQQVTLRCSPISGHKSVSWYQQVLGQGPQFIFQYYEKEERGRGNFPDRFSARQFPNYSSELNVNALLLGDSALYLCASSATPGQGYGYTFGSGTRLTVV.

The rearrangement links TRBV19 to TRBJ1-5; D is undetermined. This CDR3 has 13 residues. The V gene's germline CDR1 is LNHDA and CDR2 SQIVND (reference sequence). V shed 5 bases and J shed 4 bases, with 9 bases lying between them. CDR3 in amino acids: CASSAVMNQPQHF. The CDR3 DNA reads TGTGCCAGTAGTGCGGTGATGAATCAGCCCCAGCATTTT.

The CDR3: CASSELAGVSNEQFF. CDR3 nucleotide sequence: TGTGCCAGCAGTGAACTCGCGGGAGTATCGAATGAGCAGTTCTTC. V and J are TRBV2 and TRBJ2-1; TRBD2 matches 7 bases. The CDR3 contains 15 residues. V gave up 2 bases and J gave up 7 bases; unmatched junction bases: 8. Germline V gene data show CDR1 as SNHLY and CDR2 as FYNNEI.